Listed below are T cell receptor beta chains from one sample, sequenced in a study of CD8+CD57+ T cells in acquired aplastic anemia. MiXCR was run by TCRdb on the reads, yielding one entry per CDR3 protein. The sample holds just over 400,000 distinct CDR3 sequences, approximately 70% seen once. Sequenced: sorted CD4+, CD8+, or CD8+CD57+ T cells (not recorded which) from PBMCs. These receptors were taken from a human donor in good health, serving as a control. Both conserved end residues are part of each CDR3. The D gene is left open where the match is weak. Size values are once, few and many counts, or a class for expanded clones, and some rows have none.

abundance	d_gene	j_gene	v_gene	CDR3nt	CDR3aa
.	TRBD1	TRBJ2-7	TRBV2	TGTGCCAGCCGGACAGGGGACGGGGGCAACGAGCAGTACTTC	CASRTGDGGNEQYF
.	TRBD2	TRBJ2-7	TRBV9	TGTGCCATCAGCGAAAATAGCGGGGGCTACGCGCAGTACTTC	CAISENSGGYAQYF
once	.	TRBJ2-3	TRBV20-1	TGCAGTGCTAGTCCAGGGGGGATCACAGATACGCAGTATTTT	CSASPGGITDTQYF
many	TRBD1	TRBJ2-3	TRBV5-1	TGCGCCAGCAGCCCGGCCGCGGGACAGGGCTCAGATACGCAGTATTTT	CASSPAAGQGSDTQYF
.	.	TRBJ2-3	TRBV2	TGTGCCAGCAGTACGGACAGCAACACAGATACGCAGTATTTT	CASSTDSNTDTQYF
.	.	TRBJ2-7	TRBV10-1	TGCGCCAGCAGCCTTGGGACTGGGGATGGCCACACCTTC	CASSLGTGDGHTF
.	TRBD2	TRBJ2-1	TRBV6-4	TGTGCCAGCAGTTTGCTAGCGGGAGGGTCCTACAATGAGCAGTTCTTC	CASSLLAGGSYNEQFF
.	.	TRBJ2-6	TRBV10-3	TGTGCCATCAGTGAGTCGGGCGGGTTGGGGCCATCAGTCCTGACTTTC	CAISESGGLGPSVLTF
.	.	TRBJ2-7	TRBV10-2	TGCGCCAGCAGTGTGGCAGGGCCCTCCTACGAGCAGTACTTC	CASSVAGPSYEQYF
many	TRBD1	TRBJ1-2	TRBV25-1	TGTGCCAGTAACCGGGACAGCAACTATGGCTACACCTTC	CASNRDSNYGYTF
.	.	TRBJ2-3	TRBV5-1	TGTGCCAGCAGCCAGGACACTGGGCCTACGACAGATACGCAGTATTTT	CASSQDTGPTTDTQYF
few	TRBD1	TRBJ2-3	TRBV6-5	TGTGCCAGCAGTGATTCTGGACAGGGTCTCTTTGAGCAGTACTTT	CASSDSGQGLFEQYF
.	TRBD1	TRBJ2-1	TRBV7-2	TGTGCCAGCAGCCCAGGACAGGGTGGCTCCGAGCAGTACTTCTTC	CASSPGQGGSEQYFF
.	TRBD1	TRBJ2-1	TRBV7-2	TGTGCCAGCAGCGCCACAGGGGGCAATGAGCAGTTCTTC	CASSATGGNEQFF
many	TRBD2	TRBJ2-3	TRBV25-1	TGTGCCAGCAGTGAGGGCGGGGGGCCACTCACAGATACGCAGTATTTT	CASSEGGGPLTDTQYF
.	.	TRBJ2-2	TRBV7-3	TGTGCCAGCAGCCCCCGCGGCAGCACCTACGAGCAGCACTTTTTT	CASSPRGSTYEQHFF
.	TRBD1	TRBJ1-2	TRBV6-5	TGTGCCAGCAGCTCAGGGGGAGGGGACCGACCTGGCTACACCTTC	CASSSGGGDRPGYTF
.	TRBD1	TRBJ1-2	TRBV24-1	TGTGCCACCAGTTTAGGGGGCTTAGACTATGGCTACACCTTC	CATSLGGLDYGYTF
.	.	TRBJ1-3	TRBV2	TGTGCCAGCAAGGTAGCGGCCTCTGGAAACACCATATATTTT	CASKVAASGNTIYF
many	TRBD1	TRBJ1-4	TRBV7-6	TGTGCCAGCAGCTCCTCCGGGACAGGGGCCGAAAAACTGTTTTTT	CASSSSGTGAEKLFF
few	.	TRBJ1-1	TRBV6-5	TGTGCCAGCAGTCACGGGGAGGGGACTGAAGCTTTCTTT	CASSHGEGTEAFF
.	.	TRBJ2-7	TRBV11-2	TGTGCCAGCGAGGCAGGCCTGAGAGATGAGCAGTACTTC	CASEAGLRDEQYF
.	TRBD2	TRBJ2-7	TRBV29-1	TGCAGCGTCACGGCGGGGGGAGACACGCAGTACTTC	CSVTAGGDTQYF
.	.	TRBJ1-4	TRBV7-2	TGTGCCAGCAGCACCCACCCGGGACGCCTTCTTGCTTTT	CASSTHPGRLLAF
many	.	TRBJ1-2	TRBV4-3	TGCGCCAGCAGCCAAACCCAGCCTTACAGGCGCTATGGCTACACCTTC	CASSQTQPYRRYGYTF
.	.	TRBJ2-7	TRBV19	TGTGCCAGTAGGAGGGGCCAAAGCACCGCCAACGAGCAGTATTTC	CASRRGQSTANEQYF
.	.	TRBJ1-5	TRBV2	TGTGCCAGCAGTCCTAGTCCTTGTGTGGATCAGCCCCAGCATTTT	CASSPSPCVDQPQHF
.	.	TRBJ2-7	TRBV15	TGTGCCACCAGCACGGGTTACTACGGCCAGTACTTC	CATSTGYYGQYF
.	.	TRBJ1-5	TRBV7-7	TGTGCCAGCAGCCCAAGCGCCGGACTAGCGGGAGATTTATTT	CASSPSAGLAGDLF
.	.	TRBJ1-2	TRBV7-9	.	CASTGRRPSTSGYTF
few	.	TRBJ1-3	TRBV6-2/TRBV6-3	TGTGCCAGCAGTTACTCTCCGGTCTCTGGAAACACCATATATTTT	CASSYSPVSGNTIYF
many	.	TRBJ1-5	TRBV18	TGTGCCAGCTCACCAACTTCCCCCTTGGGTCAGCCCCAGCATTTT	CASSPTSPLGQPQHF
.	.	TRBJ1-2	TRBV6-2/TRBV6-3	TGTGCCAGCAGTTACATGGCAGAGAACTTCGATGGCTACACCTTC	CASSYMAENFDGYTF
.	.	TRBJ1-5	TRBV19	TGTGCCAGTAGTGCCACGACAGGTTCTCATCAGCCCCAGCATTTT	CASSATTGSHQPQHF
many	.	TRBJ2-3	TRBV9	TGTGCCAGCAGCGTGTTGGTCGATACGCAGTATTTT	CASSVLVDTQYF
.	.	TRBJ2-2	TRBV2	TGTGCCAGCAGTGTCCCAGGGCTAGCGCTTAACACCGGGGAGCTGTTTTTT	CASSVPGLALNTGELFF
many	.	TRBJ1-3	TRBV6-1	TGTGCCAGCAGTGAAGCGGTTTCTGGAAACACCATATATTTT	CASSEAVSGNTIYF
.	TRBD1	TRBJ1-1	TRBV29-1	TGCAGCAGTGAAGGTCAGGGGGATGGAGCTCTCTTT	CSSEGQGDGALF
.	.	TRBJ2-7	TRBV20-1	TGCAGTGCTTCCGTGACGGCGGGATGGGAGCAGTACTTC	CSASVTAGWEQYF
once	TRBD2	TRBJ2-5	TRBV20-1	TGCAGTGCTAGGGCTAGCGGCGGGAGATTC	CSARASGGRF